Presented here are 13 T cell receptor beta chains from one specimen sequenced in a study of cytomegalovirus exposure and HLA in healthy donors. The PCR used 60 Vbeta and 13 Jbeta primers. The protocol was immunoSEQ multiplex PCR, while the TCRdb copy is restricted to in-frame clones and leaves out a portion. The table lists 150,000 to 200,000 clones. What was sequenced was PBMCs. The receptor set was obtained from a man younger than 40 in good health and CMV-seronegative.

V and J are TRBV15 and TRBJ2-1, with 10 bases fitting TRBD2. Germline assignment: CDR1 LNHNV and CDR2 YYDKDF (reference sequence). V was clipped by 0 bases and J by 8 bases; unmatched bases: 10. There are 17 residues in the CDR3. For the CDR3, the DNA is TGTGCCACCAGCAGAGATAGATGGGCTAGCGGGAGCCATGAGCAGTTCTTC. As protein: CATSRDRWASGSHEQFF.

This chain uses TRBV6-4 with TRBJ1-5, with D perhaps TRBD1 (6 bases). The CDR3 runs to 19 residues. The V end was cut by 0 bases, the J end by 0 bases, with 18 bases between. Germline assignment: CDR1 MRHNA and CDR2 SNTAGT. The CDR3 sequence: CASSDSRLTGPNSNQPQHF. The CDR3 region has the DNA TGTGCCAGCAGTGACTCGCGTTTGACAGGCCCTAATAGCAATCAGCCCCAGCATTTT.

This sequence joins TRBV13 and TRBJ1-1; D gene uncertain. Germline loops: CDR1 PRHDT, CDR2 FYEKMQ (reference sequence). Trimming removed 4 bases from V and 7 bases from J, with 7 bases in between. This CDR3 is 11 amino acids long. DNA of the CDR3: TGTGCCAGCAGCTCTAGACTTGAAGCTTTCTTT. It is translated as CASSSRLEAFF.

The chain recombines TRBV5-1 with TRBJ1-1, with TRBD1 matching 7 bases. The junction had 2 bases not matched to a gene; V was cut back by 5 bases and J by 1 base. The CDR3 runs to 13 residues. Germline lookup yields CDR1 SGHRS and CDR2 YFSETQ. The DNA of the CDR3 is TGCGCCAGCAGTGAGGGGGCGAACACTGAAGCTTTCTTT. Its protein product is CASSEGANTEAFF.

The chain has TRBV14 and TRBJ1-2; the D gene is possibly TRBD1 (6 bases). The germline CDR1 and CDR2 sequences are SGHDN and FVKESK. V was cut by 4 bases and J by 5 bases, with 14 bases left in between. CDR3 size: 14 residues. The DNA of the CDR3 is TGTGCCAGCAGCCCTTGGACAGACACTTATGGCTACACCTTC. It yields the protein CASSPWTDTYGYTF.

The gene calls are TRBV5-1 and TRBJ2-7, with TRBD1 identical over 7 bases. V lost 0 bases and J lost 2; bases outside the gene matches: 2. This CDR3 is built from 14 residues. In germline, CDR1 is SGHRS, CDR2 YFSETQ. The CDR3 nucleotides read TGCGCCAGCAGCTTGGACAGGGGAGCCTACGAGCAGTACTTC. As protein: CASSLDRGAYEQYF.

The chain recombines TRBV6-5 with TRBJ2-1; 9 bases align to TRBD2. After removal of 4 bases from V and 7 bases from J, the junction contained 11 bases not matched to a gene. The CDR3 spans 16 residues. In germline, CDR1 is MNHEY, CDR2 SVGAGI. CDR3 nucleotides: TGTGCCAGCAGTTTGACTAGCGGATGGGGCGGGAATGAGCAGTTCTTC. Encoded protein: CASSLTSGWGGNEQFF.

V gene TRBV19 combines with J gene TRBJ2-2; no definite D call. The CDR3 is 12 residues long. Trimming took 6 bases from V and 7 from J, leaving 9 bases between them. Germline V gene sequence: CDR1 LNHDA, CDR2 SQIVND (reference sequence). The CDR3 protein is CASSSLYGELFF. CDR3 DNA: TGTGCCAGTAGCTCTTTATACGGGGAGCTGTTTTTT. The full variable domain, in which reference TRBV19 and TRBJ2-2 provide the parts outside the CDR3, is DGGITQSPKYLFRKEGQNVTLSCEQNLNHDAMYWYRQDPGQGLRLIYYSQIVNDFQKGDIAEGYSVSREKKESFPLTVTSAQKNPTAFYLCASSSLYGELFFGEGSRLTVL.

V and J are TRBV28 and TRBJ1-2; D is ambiguous. The CDR3 length is 12 residues. Germline loops: CDR1 MDHEN, CDR2 SYDVKM. V was shortened by 1 base and J by 3 bases, with 3 bases between the two germline ends. CDR3 amino acids: CASSLSDYGYTF. CDR3 nucleotides: TGTGCCAGCAGTTTATCCGACTATGGCTACACCTTC.

The chain has TRBV2 and TRBJ2-7, with TRBD1 as a possible D gene (6 bases). V dropped 6 bases and J dropped 2 bases, with 14 bases sitting between them. The CDR3 extends over 14 amino acids. The germline CDR1 and CDR2 sequences are SNHLY and FYNNEI. The CDR3 DNA reads TGTGCCAGCAGAACATACCGGGACACCTACGAGCAGTACTTC. Protein sequence: CASRTYRDTYEQYF.

The chain carries TRBV2 and TRBJ2-7; D is possibly TRBD2 (7 bases). Trimming cost V 6 bases and J 3 bases, with 18 bases left between them. Germline V lookup: CDR1 SNHLY, CDR2 FYNNEI. CDR3 length: 15 residues. CDR3 nucleotide sequence: TGTGCCAGCAGCGCGGGGGCGGGACTGGGCTACGAGCAGTACTTC. Protein product: CASSAGAGLGYEQYF.

The chain couples TRBV30 to TRBJ2-6, with TRBD1 identical over 7 bases. The ends lost 8 bases at V and 4 bases at J; junction bases unmatched: 11. Germline values: CDR1 GTSNPN, CDR2 SVGIG (reference sequence). CDR3 length: 15 amino acids. DNA of the CDR3: TGTGCCAGCATGAAGGGGGCGCGGGGGGCCAACGTCCTGACTTTC. Amino acids: CASMKGARGANVLTF.

V is TRBV6-5 and J is TRBJ2-7; weak D call: TRBD2 (5 bases). V was cut by 5 bases and J by 7 bases, with 12 bases left in between. The CDR3 loop spans 12 amino acids. Germline-derived CDR1 and CDR2 are MNHEY and SVGAGI. Here the CDR3 DNA reads TGTGCCAGCAGTCGCCGCCCGGGAGAGCAGTACTTC. It specifies CASSRRPGEQYF.